The 28 T cell receptor beta chains below come from one sample, sequenced in a study of blood T cell repertoires in COVID-19. The method was immunoSEQ multiplex PCR; TCRdb's version includes in-frame clones alone and lacks a portion of them. The sample holds 130,000 to 150,000 clones, 87% seen once. The material sequenced was peripheral blood. The source of these receptors is a woman in her 50s with active or convalescent COVID-19.

The chain uses TRBV6-6 and TRBJ1-5; 8 bases fit TRBD1. The trim removed 3 bases at V and 2 bases at J, leaving 6 bases unmatched. Per germline, CDR1 MNHNY and CDR2 SVGAGI (reference sequence). The CDR3 totals 16 residues. This CDR3 is CASSYPGQGGNQPQHF. In DNA, the CDR3 is TGTGCCAGCAGTTATCCCGGACAGGGAGGCAATCAGCCCCAGCATTTT.

The V gene is TRBV20-1, the J gene TRBJ2-3; 11 nucleotides align to TRBD2. There are 15 residues in the CDR3. V trimming: 3 bases; J trimming: 0 bases; junction bases outside the gene matches: 2. The germline CDR1 and CDR2 sequences are DFQATT and SNEGSKA (reference sequence). CDR3 protein: CSASLAGGSTDTQYF. The CDR3, as DNA: TGCAGTGCTAGTCTAGCGGGGGGCAGCACAGATACGCAGTATTTT.

The chain employs TRBV5-4 and TRBJ2-3, with D possibly being TRBD2 (6 bases). The V and J ends lost 4 bases and 4 bases respectively, with 19 bases between them. This CDR3 is 16 amino acids long. Germline assignment: CDR1 SGHNT and CDR2 YYREEE (reference sequence). CDR3 protein: CASSPSRERGADTQYF. For the CDR3, the DNA is TGTGCCAGCAGCCCTAGTCGGGAGAGGGGTGCAGATACGCAGTATTTT.

This chain uses TRBV5-1 with TRBJ2-2; D possibly corresponds to TRBD1 (5 bases). V lost 0 bases, J lost 1 base, and 16 bases lay in between. The CDR3 is made up of 18 amino acids. Germline lookup yields CDR1 SGHRS and CDR2 YFSETQ. In nucleotides, the CDR3 is TGCGCCAGCAGCTTGGAAACCCGAGGACACAGGAACACCGGGGAGCTGTTTTTT. Translating gives CASSLETRGHRNTGELFF.

The chain has TRBV27 and TRBJ2-7; a possible D gene is TRBD2 (6 bases). The CDR3 extends over 15 amino acids. The germline V and J ends were trimmed by 5 bases and 0 bases, with 14 bases remaining between them. Germline V gene lookup returns CDR1 MNHEY and CDR2 SMNVEV (reference sequence). CDR3 region: CASSLRDSNSYEQYF. The CDR3 nucleotides read TGTGCCAGCAGTCTCCGGGACTCGAACTCCTACGAGCAGTACTTC.

The V call is TRBV4-2, the J call TRBJ2-2; the match to TRBD2 covers 12 bases. Germline V gene sequence: CDR1 LGHNA, CDR2 YNFKEQ. The CDR3 is made up of 20 amino acids. V shed 0 bases and J 4 bases; nucleotides not matched to a gene: 12. The CDR3 DNA follows: TGTGCCAGCAGCCAAGATAGGGAGACTAGCGGGGGAGTCGGCACCGGGGAGCTGTTTTTT. Protein product: CASSQDRETSGGVGTGELFF.

This chain uses TRBV10-1 with TRBJ2-7; D unresolved. Germline V lookup: CDR1 WNHNN, CDR2 SYGVQD (reference sequence). Between the trimmed V and J ends, which lost 5 bases and 6 bases, there was a span of 14 bases. This CDR3 comprises 13 residues. CDR3 nucleotide sequence: TGCGCCAGCAGTCAAACTTTAAAAGCCGAGCAGTACTTC. Its translation is CASSQTLKAEQYF.

This chain uses TRBV28 with TRBJ2-7; 7 positions agree with TRBD1. The germline gives CDR1 MDHEN, CDR2 SYDVKM. The CDR3 spans 14 residues. V was clipped by 5 bases and J by 1 base; unmatched bases: 5. CDR3 sequence reads: CASSTPDRSYEQYF. In nucleotides, the CDR3 is TGTGCCAGCAGTACCCCGGACAGGTCCTACGAGCAGTACTTC.

The chain recombines TRBV18 with TRBJ1-4; D gene ambiguous. The V and J ends lost 6 bases and 8 bases respectively, with 13 bases between them. The CDR3 length is 13 residues. Per germline, CDR1 KGHSH and CDR2 LQKENI. CDR3 coding DNA: TGTGCCAGCTCCTGGACCAGAGGGGAAAAACTGTTTTTT. Amino acid sequence: CASSWTRGEKLFF. Drawing the rest from reference TRBV18 and TRBJ1-4, the complete variable domain is NAGVMQNPRHLVRRRGQEARLRCSPMKGHSHVYWYRQLPEEGLKFMVYLQKENIIDESGMPKERFSAEFPKEGPSILRIQQVVRGDSAAYFCASSWTRGEKLFFGSGTQLSVL.

The rearrangement links TRBV12-3 or TRBV12-4 to TRBJ2-5, with D possibly matching TRBD2 (5 bases). Trimming shortened V by 6 bases and J by 4 bases, and 12 bases separated the two germline ends. The CDR3 runs 13 residues. CDR3 residues: CASRSTRGETQYF. The CDR3 coding sequence is TGTGCCAGCAGGTCGACACGGGGAGAGACCCAGTACTTC.

The table lists this clone with a count of one. The gene calls are TRBV5-1 and TRBJ1-5; D remains ambiguous. Trimming cost V 7 bases and J 4 bases, with 12 bases left between them. The germline gives CDR1 SGHRS, CDR2 YFSETQ. This CDR3 comprises 13 residues. DNA for the CDR3: TGCGCCAGCCGCCGGGAGTTAAATCAGCCCCAGCATTTT. It translates to CASRRELNQPQHF.

The CDR3 nucleotides are TGTGCCAGCAGTGAAGCACAGGGCCCCAAAAACATTCAGTACTTC. Protein product: CASSEAQGPKNIQYF. The rearrangement links TRBV6-1 to TRBJ2-4; tentative D call: TRBD1 (6 bases). The germline V and J ends were trimmed by 0 bases and 2 bases, with 8 bases remaining between them. In germline, CDR1 is MNHNS, CDR2 SASEGT. CDR3 size: 15 residues.

The genes are TRBV5-8 and TRBJ2-1; 11 nucleotides align to TRBD2. The CDR3 has 17 residues. Trimming cost V 3 bases and J 9 bases; bases outside gene matches: 14. CDR1 SGHTS and CDR2 YDEGEE come from the germline V gene. This CDR3 is CASSSDGSLAGGTEQFF. The DNA for the CDR3 is TGTGCCAGCAGCTCAGATGGTTCGCTAGCGGGAGGCACTGAGCAGTTCTTC.

The chain recombines TRBV19 with TRBJ1-5; no clear D. The CDR3 spans 14 residues. The V gene's germline CDR1 is LNHDA and CDR2 SQIVND (reference sequence). Deletions cut 7 bases from V and 0 bases from J, with 10 bases between. CDR3 bases: TGTGCCAGTAATCCGGGGAATAGCAATCAGCCCCAGCATTTT. This gives the protein CASNPGNSNQPQHF.

In this sample, this clone turned up a few times. The J gene is TRBJ2-7, the V gene TRBV6-1, with no clear D. Germline values: CDR1 MNHNS, CDR2 SASEGT. The CDR3 sequence is 14 residues long. V dropped 0 bases and J dropped 0 bases, with 6 bases sitting between them. As DNA, the CDR3 is TGTGCCAGCAGTGAAGCGGAGAGCTCCTACGAGCAGTACTTC. Translating gives CASSEAESSYEQYF.

The chain joins TRBV30 to TRBJ1-1, with 7 nucleotides matching TRBD1. V lost 4 bases, J lost 0 bases, and 8 bases stayed unmatched. This CDR3 has 15 amino acids. Germline assignment: CDR1 GTSNPN and CDR2 SVGIG (reference sequence). The CDR3, as DNA: TGTGCCTGGAACAATCCAGGGGGACTGAACACTGAAGCTTTCTTT. The encoded protein is CAWNNPGGLNTEAFF.

The genes are TRBV7-9 and TRBJ1-1; D may be TRBD1 (5 bases). V lost 0 bases and J 0 bases, leaving 5 bases between the germline ends. Germline V CDR1 and CDR2: SEHNR, FQNEAQ (reference sequence). This CDR3 contains 14 residues. DNA for the CDR3: TGTGCCAGCAGCTTAGCACAGGTGAACACTGAAGCTTTCTTT. Translation gives CASSLAQVNTEAFF.

This clone was counted a single time. The chain recombines TRBV28 with TRBJ2-7, with D unclear. In germline, CDR1 is MDHEN, CDR2 SYDVKM. The CDR3 is 11 amino acids. V lost 6 bases, J lost 2 bases, and 5 bases lay in between. The CDR3 DNA reads as TGTGCCAGCAGACTGGCCTACGAGCAGTACTTC. Its protein product is CASRLAYEQYF.

J is TRBJ1-4 and V is TRBV25-1; weak D call: TRBD1 (5 bases). V lost 6 bases and J 7 bases, leaving 12 bases between the germline ends. CDR1 is MGHDK, CDR2 SYGVNS, per germline. CDR3 size: 13 residues. As DNA, the CDR3 is TGTGCCAGCAGAAAGGGGTCTAGTGAAAAACTGTTTTTT. This translates into CASRKGSSEKLFF.

This rearrangement joins TRBV2 to TRBJ1-1; the D gene is possibly TRBD1 (6 bases). This CDR3 is built from 17 residues. V was pared by 3 bases and J by 4 bases, with 21 bases between. Germline assignment: CDR1 SNHLY and CDR2 FYNNEI. CDR3 DNA: TGTGCCAGCAGTGATAAGGGACACGGGGCCCGGGGCACTGAAGCTTTCTTT. It translates to CASSDKGHGARGTEAFF.

The chain carries TRBV7-2 and TRBJ2-3, with D hard to call. Trimming pared 0 bases from V and 0 bases from J, leaving 7 bases between. Germline V gene data show CDR1 as SGHTA and CDR2 as FQGNSA. This CDR3 spans 15 amino acids. Here the CDR3 reads CASSLAVSSTDTQYF. DNA of the CDR3: TGTGCCAGCAGCTTAGCGGTTAGCAGCACAGATACGCAGTATTTT. The full variable domain, with the rest looked up from reference TRBV7-2 and TRBJ2-3, is GAGVSQSPSNKVTEKGKDVELRCDPISGHTALYWYRQSLGQGLEFLIYFQGNSAPDKSGLPSDRFSAERTGGSVSTLTIQRTQQEDSAVYLCASSLAVSSTDTQYFGPGTRLTVL.

The chain employs TRBV6-5 and TRBJ2-2; D is perhaps TRBD1 (5 bases). The germline V and J ends were trimmed by 6 bases and 1 base, with 12 bases remaining between them. Germline V gene lookup returns CDR1 MNHEY and CDR2 SVGAGI. The CDR3 loop spans 15 amino acids. CDR3 DNA: TGTGCCAGCAGCCGTCTAACAGGGAACACCGGGGAGCTGTTTTTT. Protein sequence: CASSRLTGNTGELFF.

The gene calls are TRBV5-1 and TRBJ1-5; D possibly corresponds to TRBD1 (6 bases). The germline gives CDR1 SGHRS, CDR2 YFSETQ. CDR3 length: 15 residues. V lost 0 bases and J lost 6, with 13 bases in between. The CDR3 region has the DNA TGCGCCAGCAGCTTGGATAGGGGGGGTGGTCAGCCCCAGCATTTT. It codes for CASSLDRGGGQPQHF.

The chain couples TRBV27 to TRBJ2-7, with a weak D call TRBD2 (5 bases). Germline V gene sequence: CDR1 MNHEY, CDR2 SMNVEV (reference sequence). The CDR3 contains 16 residues. Trimming removed 5 bases from V and 3 bases from J, with 20 bases in between. The CDR3 spells CASSQQLLLGIYEQYF. CDR3 coding DNA: TGTGCCAGCAGTCAACAACTTCTACTAGGGATCTACGAGCAGTACTTC.

This chain joins TRBV3-1 (or the pseudogene TRBV3-2) and TRBJ2-5; the D gene is possibly TRBD1 (6 bases). The germline V gene has CDR1 LGHDT and CDR2 YNNKEL (reference sequence). With 3 bases removed from V and 2 bases from J, the gap between germline ends came to 13 bases. The CDR3 loop spans 15 amino acids. The DNA for the CDR3 is TGTGCCAGCAGCCATAGCACAGGGTTACAAGAGACCCAGTACTTC. Residues: CASSHSTGLQETQYF.

J is TRBJ1-1 and V is TRBV5-1, with 8 nucleotides matching TRBD1. The V segment lost 4 bases and the J segment 2 bases; nucleotides outside the gene matches: 4. Per the germline V gene, CDR1 is SGHRS and CDR2 is YFSETQ. The CDR3 totals 14 residues. Here the CDR3 reads CASSRTGSNTEAFF. CDR3 coding DNA: TGCGCCAGCAGCCGGACAGGGTCCAACACTGAAGCTTTCTTT.

The CDR3 DNA follows: TGTGCCATCATGCGTGACACGCCGAACACTGAAGCTTTCTTT. It yields the protein CAIMRDTPNTEAFF. The genes are TRBV10-3 and TRBJ1-1, with D hard to call. CDR1 and CDR2 (germline): ENHRY, SYGVKD. Trimming cost V 7 bases and J 1 base, with 13 bases left between them. The CDR3 loop spans 14 amino acids.

CDR3 sequence (DNA): TGCGCCAGCAGCCAAGATCTATACGGGGAGGGGGTAAACTCTGGGGCCAACGTCCTGACTTTC. Encoded protein: CASSQDLYGEGVNSGANVLTF. The chain combines TRBV4-1 with TRBJ2-6, with D maybe TRBD2 (7 bases). Trimming stripped 0 bases from V and 0 bases from J, with 21 bases between. The CDR3 spans 21 residues. CDR1 is MGHRA, CDR2 YSYEKL, per germline.